This T cell receptor (beta chain) was recovered during a study of post-analysis software for immune sequencing data. The study, taken as a whole, reports: Patients with multiple sclerosis recorded significantly lower normalized Chao1 diversity than controls, the study found. There were about five TRBV segments more frequent in patients than controls, and TRBV5-6, TRBV5-1 and TRBV20-1 were among them.

The germline CDR1 and CDR2 sequences are MGHRA and YSYEKL. This CDR3 contains 13 residues. The V gene lost 0 bases and the J gene lost 7 bases, with 8 bases spanning the gap. Unique molecular identifiers featured in each of the TCR beta cDNA libraries. A population of 1 to 10 million T cells gave rise to around 530,000 cDNA molecules. Each CDR3 protein gets one entry after TCRdb re-called the PCR reads with MiXCR. The data hold about 160,000 distinct CDR3 sequences, with under 40% observed a single time. On this clonotype: What it binds is not known.

The sequenced sample was blood, obtained after autologous hematopoietic stem cell transplantation. The rearrangement uses TRBV4-1 and TRBJ2-3; D ambiguous. This receptor was obtained from a girl aged 5 to 17 with multiple sclerosis. The CDR3 DNA sequence: TGCGCCAGCAGCCAAGAAACGTCTTATACGCAGTATTTT. It codes for CASSQETSYTQYF.